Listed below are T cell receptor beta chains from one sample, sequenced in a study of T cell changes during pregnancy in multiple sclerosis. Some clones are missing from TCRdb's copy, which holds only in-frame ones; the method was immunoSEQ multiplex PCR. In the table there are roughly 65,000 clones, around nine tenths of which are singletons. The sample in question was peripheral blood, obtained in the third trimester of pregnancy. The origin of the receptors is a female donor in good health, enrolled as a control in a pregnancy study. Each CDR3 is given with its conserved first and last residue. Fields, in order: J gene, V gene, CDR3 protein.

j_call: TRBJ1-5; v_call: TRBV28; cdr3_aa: CASMRGNSNQPQHF
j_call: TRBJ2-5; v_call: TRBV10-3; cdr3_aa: CAISEKTTGAGETQYF
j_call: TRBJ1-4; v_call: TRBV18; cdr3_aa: CASSPVTGQGTFKLFF
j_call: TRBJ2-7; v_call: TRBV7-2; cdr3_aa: CASSLMAVATSYEQYF
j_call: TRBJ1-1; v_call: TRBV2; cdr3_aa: CASSPGPRQGFTEAFF
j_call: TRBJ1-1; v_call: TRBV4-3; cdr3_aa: CASSQDTWSGNTEAFF
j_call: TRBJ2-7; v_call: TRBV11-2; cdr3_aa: CASSSQGNEQYF
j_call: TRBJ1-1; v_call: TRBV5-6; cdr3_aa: CASSGGWNTEAFF
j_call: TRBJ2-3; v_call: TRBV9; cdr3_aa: CASSVGGGNTDTQYF
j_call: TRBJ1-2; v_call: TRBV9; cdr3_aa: CASSKMDRAPGYTF
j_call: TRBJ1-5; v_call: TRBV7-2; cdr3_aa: CASSPGSGNRVGDQPQHF
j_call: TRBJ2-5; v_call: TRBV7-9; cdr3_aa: CASLSYGGLYPNQETQYF
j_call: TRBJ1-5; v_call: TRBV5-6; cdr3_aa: CASSSIHAGSNQPQHF
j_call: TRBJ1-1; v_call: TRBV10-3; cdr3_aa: CAISDQVWPELRTEAFF
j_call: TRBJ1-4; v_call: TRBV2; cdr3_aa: CASSVYSGTANEKLFF
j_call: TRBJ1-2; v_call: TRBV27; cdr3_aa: CASSLGGAYGYTF
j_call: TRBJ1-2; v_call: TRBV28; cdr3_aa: CASTILDGRAYGYTF
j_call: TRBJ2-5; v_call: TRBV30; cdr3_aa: CAWSVLTRGTQYF
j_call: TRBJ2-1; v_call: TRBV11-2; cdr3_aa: CASSRYEGVNEQFF
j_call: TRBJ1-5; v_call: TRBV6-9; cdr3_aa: CASQGQGAMELDLAGSNQPQHF
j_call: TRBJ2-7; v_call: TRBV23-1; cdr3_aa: CASVSVLVEQYF
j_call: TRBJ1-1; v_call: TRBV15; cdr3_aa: CATSGTGGGYTEAFF
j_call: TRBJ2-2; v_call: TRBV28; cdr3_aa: CASSLSAPGELFF
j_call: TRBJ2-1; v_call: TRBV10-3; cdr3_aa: CAISETSGGPTSRIYEQFF
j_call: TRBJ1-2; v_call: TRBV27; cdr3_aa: CASRDSNYGYTF
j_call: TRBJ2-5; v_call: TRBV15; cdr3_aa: CATSRDTSSETQYF
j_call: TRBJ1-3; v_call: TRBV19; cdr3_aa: CASRWASGNTIYF
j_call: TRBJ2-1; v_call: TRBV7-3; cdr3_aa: CASSPMAANEQFF
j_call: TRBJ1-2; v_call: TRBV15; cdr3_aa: CATSRDPPRGGYGYTF
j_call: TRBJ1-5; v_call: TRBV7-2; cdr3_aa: CASSFTGTGGGQPQHF
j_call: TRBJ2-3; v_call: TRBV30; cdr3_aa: CAGRTSRIAQYF
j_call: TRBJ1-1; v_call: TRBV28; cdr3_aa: CASSPPGGDRNTEAFF
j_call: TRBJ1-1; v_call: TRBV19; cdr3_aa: CASSIGDRGRAFF
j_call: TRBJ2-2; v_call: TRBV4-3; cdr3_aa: CASSQIYRGNTGELFF
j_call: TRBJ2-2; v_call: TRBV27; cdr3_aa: CASSSVQGAWDTGELFF
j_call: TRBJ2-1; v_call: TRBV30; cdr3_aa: CAWRTGLPGYNEQFF
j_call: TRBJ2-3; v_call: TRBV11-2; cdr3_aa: CASSSAGFGYF
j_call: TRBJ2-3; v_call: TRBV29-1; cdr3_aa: CSVDLGRRYTDTQYF
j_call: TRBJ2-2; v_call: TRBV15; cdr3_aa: CASENTGTGLDGELFF
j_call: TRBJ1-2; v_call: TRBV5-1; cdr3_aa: CASSLARGVTVGGYTF
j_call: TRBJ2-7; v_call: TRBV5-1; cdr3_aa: CASSPVLINPPISYEQYF
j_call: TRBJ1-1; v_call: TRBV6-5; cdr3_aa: CASRQTGFTEAFF
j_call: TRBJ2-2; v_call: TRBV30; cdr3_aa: CAWSVGTNTGELFF
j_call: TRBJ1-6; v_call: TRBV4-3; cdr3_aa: CASSLRTDSPLHF
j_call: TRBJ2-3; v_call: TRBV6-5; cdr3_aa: CASSMTGGGPDTQYF
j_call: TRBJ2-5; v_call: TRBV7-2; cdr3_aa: CASSFGTGGQETQYF
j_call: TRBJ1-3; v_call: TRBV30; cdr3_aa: CAWSSLARYSGNTIYF
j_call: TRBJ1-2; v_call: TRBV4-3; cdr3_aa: CASSQEADRGAYGYTF
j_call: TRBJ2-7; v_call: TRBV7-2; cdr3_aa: CASSLAGGQGSYEQYF
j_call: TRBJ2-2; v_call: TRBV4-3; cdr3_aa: CASSPGGHGELFF
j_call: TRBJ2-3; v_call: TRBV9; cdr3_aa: CASSVLAGVTDTQYF
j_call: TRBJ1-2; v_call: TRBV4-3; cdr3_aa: CASSPTETDYGYTF